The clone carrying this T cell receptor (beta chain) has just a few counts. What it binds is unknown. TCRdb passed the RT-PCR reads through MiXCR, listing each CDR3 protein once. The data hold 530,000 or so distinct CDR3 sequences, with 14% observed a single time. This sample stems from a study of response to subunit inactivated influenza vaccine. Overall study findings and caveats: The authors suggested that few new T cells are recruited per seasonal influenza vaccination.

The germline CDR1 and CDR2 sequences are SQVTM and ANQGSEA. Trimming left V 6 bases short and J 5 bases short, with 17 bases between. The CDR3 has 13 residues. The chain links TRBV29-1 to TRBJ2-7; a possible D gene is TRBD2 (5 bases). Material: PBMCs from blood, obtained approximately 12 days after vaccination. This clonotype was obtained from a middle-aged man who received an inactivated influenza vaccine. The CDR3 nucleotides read TGCAGCGTAAGACCGGGAATTAGGAACGAGCAGTACTTC. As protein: CSVRPGIRNEQYF.